The 10 T cell receptor beta chains in this list originate from one sample, sequenced in a study of CD8+ T cells in alopecia areata. Following extraction, RNA underwent reverse transcription to cDNA, which served as the sequencing template. The repertoire was sequenced with immunoSEQ multiplex PCR; TCRdb's copy has only in-frame clones and lacks some. The table has 150,000 to 200,000 clones, roughly 60% seen once; the top ten hold around 1.6%. Here the sequenced sample was CD4+ T cells sorted from blood, taken at week 0. These receptor sequences come from a human donor with alopecia areata.

This chain uses TRBV15 with TRBJ2-5, with TRBD1 as a possible D gene (5 bases). Germline values: CDR1 LNHNV, CDR2 YYDKDF (reference sequence). The V gene lost 0 bases and the J gene lost 3 bases, with 8 bases spanning the gap. This CDR3 is built from 14 residues. CDR3 DNA sequence: TGTGCCACCAGCAGAGAAGCGACAGAAGAGACCCAGTACTTC. Residues: CATSREATEETQYF.

V usage is TRBV5-1 and J usage is TRBJ2-7, with no clear D. This CDR3 comprises 12 residues. In germline, CDR1 is SGHRS, CDR2 YFSETQ. V lost 4 bases and J 4 bases, leaving 9 bases between the germline ends. This CDR3 reads CASSPDIYEQYF. CDR3 DNA sequence: TGCGCCAGCAGCCCCGACATTTACGAGCAGTACTTC.

The table lists this clone with a few counts. The chain employs TRBV6-5 and TRBJ2-5; D unclear. Trimming removed 4 bases from V and 0 bases from J, with 9 bases in between. Per the germline V gene, CDR1 is MNHEY and CDR2 is SVGAGI. The CDR3 loop spans 14 amino acids. CDR3 in amino acids: CASSLGRHQETQYF. CDR3 nucleotides: TGTGCCAGCAGTTTAGGACGGCACCAAGAGACCCAGTACTTC.

This chain links TRBV29-1 with TRBJ2-3; TRBD1 agrees at 9 bases. J was trimmed by 1 base and V by 7 bases; bases with no gene match: 3. Per the germline V gene, CDR1 is SQVTM and CDR2 is ANQGSEA. The CDR3 is 13 residues long. CDR3 bases: TGCAGCGGACGGACAGGGGGCACAGATACGCAGTATTTT. Amino acid sequence: CSGRTGGTDTQYF.

This rearrangement joins TRBV6-1 to TRBJ1-2; the D gene is possibly TRBD1 (6 bases). The CDR3 contains 14 residues. Germline values: CDR1 MNHNS, CDR2 SASEGT. V dropped 6 bases and J dropped 8 bases, with 19 bases sitting between them. This chain's CDR3 is CASSESRDTGGYTF. CDR3 nucleotide sequence: TGTGCCAGCAGCGAGTCCCGGGACACCGGGGGCTACACCTTC.

The chain couples TRBV10-2 to TRBJ2-1, with D maybe TRBD2 (7 bases). Germline loops: CDR1 WSHSY, CDR2 SAAADI. CDR3 length equals 16 residues. Trimming pared 7 bases from V and 6 bases from J, leaving 22 bases between. CDR3 sequence reads: CASTRGGQGSLNEQFF. The CDR3 nucleotides read TGCGCCAGCACGAGGGGGGGCCAGGGATCTCTCAATGAGCAGTTCTTC.

The CDR3 loop reads CATSRGDPGRGNEKLFF. CDR3 DNA sequence: TGTGCCACCAGCAGAGGGGACCCAGGAAGAGGGAATGAAAAACTGTTTTTT. This chain connects TRBV15 to TRBJ1-4, with D maybe TRBD1 (5 bases). Germline CDR1 LNHNV, CDR2 YYDKDF (reference sequence). Trimming stripped 1 base from V and 5 bases from J, with 17 bases between. CDR3 length equals 17 residues.

This chain's CDR3 is CSVEGEGGKTQYF. In DNA form, the CDR3 reads TGCAGCGTTGAAGGAGAGGGGGGAAAGACCCAGTACTTC. V is TRBV29-1 and J is TRBJ2-5; TRBD1 or TRBD2 may be the D gene (6 bases each). Germline values: CDR1 SQVTM, CDR2 ANQGSEA. The V end lost 1 base, the J end lost 6 bases, and 12 bases lay between the germline ends. This CDR3 has 13 amino acids.

This chain connects TRBV5-1 to TRBJ2-7; 12 bases match TRBD1. Germline assignment: CDR1 SGHRS and CDR2 YFSETQ. The V gene end was trimmed by 2 bases and the J gene end by 4 bases; junction bases not matched to a gene: 7. The CDR3 is 16 residues long. CDR3 nucleotide sequence: TGCGCCAGCAGCTTAATTCCGGGACAGGGGGCATACGAGCAGTACTTC. Protein sequence: CASSLIPGQGAYEQYF.

J is TRBJ1-2 and V is TRBV29-1; D remains ambiguous. The CDR3 spans 12 residues. Germline lookup yields CDR1 SQVTM and CDR2 ANQGSEA. Trimming removed 7 bases from V and 2 bases from J, with 11 bases in between. This chain's CDR3 is CSDRHPNYGYTF. The CDR3 region has the DNA TGCAGCGACCGACACCCCAACTATGGCTACACCTTC. The full variable domain, completed using reference TRBV29-1 and TRBJ1-2, is SAVISQKPSRDICQRGTSLTIQCQVDSQVTMMFWYRQQPGQSLTLIATANQGSEATYESGFVIDKFPISRPNLTFSTLTVSNMSPEDSSIYLCSDRHPNYGYTFGSGTRLTVV.